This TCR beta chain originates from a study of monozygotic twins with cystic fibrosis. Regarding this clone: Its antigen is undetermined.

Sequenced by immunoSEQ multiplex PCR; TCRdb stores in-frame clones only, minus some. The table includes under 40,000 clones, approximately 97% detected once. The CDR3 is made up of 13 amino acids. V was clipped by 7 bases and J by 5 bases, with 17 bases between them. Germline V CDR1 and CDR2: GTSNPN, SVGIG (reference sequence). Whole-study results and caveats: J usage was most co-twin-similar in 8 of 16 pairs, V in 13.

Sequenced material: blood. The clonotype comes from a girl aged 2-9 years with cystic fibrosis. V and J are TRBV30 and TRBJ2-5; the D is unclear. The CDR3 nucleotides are TGTGCCTCAAAAGAACGAGGACGGGAGACCCAGTACTTC. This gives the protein CASKERGRETQYF.